What follows are 13 T cell receptor beta chains derived from one specimen sequenced in a study of cytomegalovirus exposure and HLA in healthy donors. The PCR ran on 60 Vbeta and 13 Jbeta primers. The repertoire was sequenced with immunoSEQ multiplex PCR; TCRdb's copy has only in-frame clones and lacks some. This sample has 130,000 to 150,000 clones; roughly three quarters occur once, and the top ten carry 4.5% to 6%. Sequencing input: PBMCs. The source of these receptors is a woman aged 50 to 65 in good health and CMV-seronegative.

The genes are TRBV6-5 and TRBJ2-1, with TRBD1 matching 10 bases. With 6 bases clipped from V and 4 bases from J, the junction kept 3 bases outside the gene matches. The germline V gene has CDR1 MNHEY and CDR2 SVGAGI. This CDR3 spans 14 amino acids. CDR3 sequence: CASRTGGSYNEQFF. The CDR3 DNA follows: TGTGCCAGCAGGACAGGGGGCTCGTACAATGAGCAGTTCTTC.

This chain links TRBV29-1 with TRBJ2-4; the D is unclear. Trimming stripped 5 bases from V and 0 bases from J, with 8 bases between. Per the germline V gene, CDR1 is SQVTM and CDR2 is ANQGSEA. The CDR3 length is 13 residues. CDR3 nucleotides: TGCAGCGTTTGTTGGAGAGCCAAAAACATTCAGTACTTC. This gives the protein CSVCWRAKNIQYF. Combining the CDR3 with reference TRBV29-1 and TRBJ2-4 gives the whole variable domain SAVISQKPSRDICQRGTSLTIQCQVDSQVTMMFWYRQQPGQSLTLIATANQGSEATYESGFVIDKFPISRPNLTFSTLTVSNMSPEDSSIYLCSVCWRAKNIQYFGAGTRLSVL.

The V call is TRBV2, the J call TRBJ1-2, with D possibly matching TRBD1 (5 bases). Trimming shortened V by 4 bases and J by 7 bases, and 10 bases separated the two germline ends. This CDR3 contains 12 residues. Germline CDR1 is SNHLY and CDR2 is FYNNEI. The CDR3 loop is CASSAGRLGYTF. In nucleotides, the CDR3 is TGTGCCAGCAGTGCAGGGCGGCTTGGCTACACCTTC. The whole variable domain, remainder taken from reference TRBV2 and TRBJ1-2, is EPEVTQTPSHQVTQMGQEVILRCVPISNHLYFYWYRQILGQKVEFLVSFYNNEISEKSEIFDDQFSVERPDGSNFTLKIRSTKLEDSAMYFCASSAGRLGYTFGSGTRLTVV.

The J gene is TRBJ1-2, the V gene TRBV9, with 9 bases fitting TRBD1. The V gene end was trimmed by 4 bases and the J gene end by 7 bases; junction bases not matched to a gene: 11. Germline loops: CDR1 SGDLS, CDR2 YYNGEE. The CDR3 has 15 residues. The CDR3 nucleotides read TGTGCCAGCAGCATCACAGGGGGCGCAGGAAGTGGCTACACCTTC. Its protein product is CASSITGGAGSGYTF.

There are a few counts of this clone. The chain couples TRBV18 to TRBJ1-1; 7 bases are shared with TRBD1. The CDR3 is 13 residues long. CDR1 is KGHSH and CDR2 is LQKENI in the germline V gene. Trimming took 1 base from V and 5 from J; bases not matched to a gene: 1. The CDR3 region is CASSPRTGTEAFF. CDR3 coding DNA: TGTGCCAGCTCACCACGGACAGGTACTGAAGCTTTCTTT.

The genes are TRBV5-6 and TRBJ2-7; 7 nucleotides line up with TRBD1. Germline values: CDR1 SGHDT, CDR2 YYEEEE. V lost 7 bases and J lost 0; bases outside the gene matches: 4. CDR3 length: 13 residues. The CDR3 nucleotides are TGTGCCAGCGGACAGGCGAGCTCCTACGAGCAGTACTTC. This gives the protein CASGQASSYEQYF.

This clone was picked up a small number of times. The chain carries TRBV4-2 and TRBJ1-3, with unresolved D. The CDR3 covers 18 residues. Trimming pared 0 bases from V and 0 bases from J, leaving 15 bases between. The germline V gene has CDR1 LGHNA and CDR2 YNFKEQ. In DNA form, the CDR3 reads TGTGCCAGCAGCCAAGATCTTAAGGCCGGGGACTCTGGAAACACCATATATTTT. Protein product: CASSQDLKAGDSGNTIYF.

In its sample, this clone was seen a few times. V usage is TRBV21-1 and J usage is TRBJ2-1; TRBD2 is taken as the D call from the table, unchecked against the DNA. TRBV21-1 is a pseudogene locus. The CDR3 spans 14 residues. CDR3 DNA: TGTGCCAGCAGCAATCCACTAGCGAGCAATGAGCAGTTCTTC. This codes for CASSNPLASNEQFF.

The rearrangement links TRBV29-1 to TRBJ1-1; D unresolved. The CDR3 is 11 residues long. CDR1 is SQVTM and CDR2 is ANQGSEA in the germline V gene. V was clipped by 4 bases and J by 3 bases, with 6 bases between them. CDR3 amino acids: CSVAVDTEAFF. The CDR3 nucleotides are TGCAGCGTTGCGGTCGACACTGAAGCTTTCTTT.

Only a few counts were recorded for this clone. This sequence joins TRBV19 and TRBJ2-3, with 15 bases matching TRBD2. Germline V gene sequence: CDR1 LNHDA, CDR2 SQIVND (reference sequence). The CDR3 is 17 amino acids. J lost 5 bases, V lost 6 bases, and 9 bases had no gene match. The CDR3 nucleotides are TGTGCCAGTAGCTCCGGACTAGCGGGGGGGCGAGTAGATACGCAGTATTTT. Amino acids: CASSSGLAGGRVDTQYF.

As concerns this clone: Other DNA sequences within the sample encode an identical CDR3. The rearrangement uses TRBV11-2 and TRBJ1-1; 8 nucleotides match TRBD1. Germline assignment: CDR1 SGHAT and CDR2 FQNNGV. V shed 3 bases and J 3 bases; nucleotides not matched to a gene: 0. The CDR3 extends over 13 amino acids. This CDR3 is CASSLDRDTEAFF. The DNA for the CDR3 is TGTGCCAGCAGCTTGGACAGGGACACTGAAGCTTTCTTT.

The chain employs TRBV6-5 and TRBJ1-2; tentative D call: TRBD1 (5 bases). Trimming left V 2 bases short and J 7 bases short, with 17 bases between. This CDR3 has 15 amino acids. The germline gives CDR1 MNHEY, CDR2 SVGAGI. CDR3 sequence reads: CASSYRIDSPAGYTF. The CDR3 DNA is TGTGCCAGCAGTTACCGGATAGACAGCCCGGCTGGCTACACCTTC.

The chain recombines TRBV29-1 with TRBJ2-3; D perhaps matches TRBD1 (5 bases). Trimming cost V 0 bases and J 3 bases, with 10 bases left between them. Germline CDR1 SQVTM, CDR2 ANQGSEA. The CDR3 is made up of 14 amino acids. For the CDR3, the DNA is TGCAGCGTTGAAGATGGGGCAGGAACAGATACGCAGTATTTT. Translating it yields CSVEDGAGTDTQYF.